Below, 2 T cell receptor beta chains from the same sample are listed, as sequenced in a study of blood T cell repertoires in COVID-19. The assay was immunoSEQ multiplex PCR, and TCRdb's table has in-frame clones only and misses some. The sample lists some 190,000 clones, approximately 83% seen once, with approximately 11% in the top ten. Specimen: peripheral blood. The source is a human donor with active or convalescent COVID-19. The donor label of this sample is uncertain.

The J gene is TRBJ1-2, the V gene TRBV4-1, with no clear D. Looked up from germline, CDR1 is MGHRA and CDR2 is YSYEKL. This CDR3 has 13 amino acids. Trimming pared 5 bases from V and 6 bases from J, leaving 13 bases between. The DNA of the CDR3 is TGCGCCAGCAGCGATGAAACGGGAAATGGCTACACCTTC. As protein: CASSDETGNGYTF.

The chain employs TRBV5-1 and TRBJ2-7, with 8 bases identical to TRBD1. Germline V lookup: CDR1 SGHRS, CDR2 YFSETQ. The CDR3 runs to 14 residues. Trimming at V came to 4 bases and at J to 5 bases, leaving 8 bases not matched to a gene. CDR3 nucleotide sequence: TGCGCCAGCAGCCTTCAGGGGGCGGTTGACGAGCAGTACTTC. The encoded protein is CASSLQGAVDEQYF. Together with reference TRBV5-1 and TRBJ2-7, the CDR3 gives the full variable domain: KAGVTQTPRYLIKTRGQQVTLSCSPISGHRSVSWYQQTPGQGLQFLFEYFSETQRNKGNFPGRFSGRQFSNSRSEMNVSTLELGDSALYLCASSLQGAVDEQYFGPGTRLTVT.